This T cell receptor (beta chain) is from a study of blood T cell repertoires in COVID-19. Study context: Samples came from the United States, Italy and Spain, spanning acute and convalescent COVID-19. In each case, the material was cDNA or gDNA derived from T cells, B-cell-depleted T cells, or PBMCs.

The sample holds one count of this clone. V shed 5 bases and J 9 bases; nucleotides not matched to a gene: 7. The CDR3 loop spans 13 amino acids. Germline V CDR1 and CDR2: SEHNR, FQNEAQ (reference sequence). Per the original data handling: Scientists estimated how many nucleated cells there were by amplifying reference gene primers. Only in-frame clones appear in the TCRdb table, and some are missing; sequencing was by immunoSEQ multiplex PCR. Clonal size and the V and J genes are those of that table, whereas D and trimming came from the DNA. The data hold 190,000 or so clones, with about nine tenths observed a single time.

The V and J genes are TRBV7-9 and TRBJ1-2; 9 bases are shared with TRBD1. The receptor's source is a woman aged 70-85 years with acute or convalescent COVID-19. Sequenced: peripheral blood. CDR3 amino acids: CASSLGQGMSYTF. The CDR3 coding sequence is TGTGCCAGCAGCCTGGGACAGGGTATGAGCTACACCTTC.